This entry lists 27 T cell receptor beta chains sequenced from one sample in a study of PD-L1 blockade in urothelial cancer. This table comes from immunoSEQ multiplex PCR, and its TCRdb copy is limited to in-frame clones, with some not included. The data contain about 88,000 clones, roughly 90% of them singletons. Sequences were derived from PBMCs, sampled around atezolizumab (anti-PD-L1) treatment. The receptors were gathered from a man in his fifties or sixties with urothelial cancer.

The chain has TRBV11-2 and TRBJ2-5; D is perhaps TRBD2 (5 bases). The CDR3 is 15 residues long. Germline values: CDR1 SGHAT, CDR2 FQNNGV. The V end lost 5 bases, the J end lost 5 bases, and 18 bases lay between the germline ends. This CDR3 is CASSPGSSAIETQYF. CDR3 sequence (DNA): TGTGCCAGCAGCCCGGGGTCTTCCGCTATCGAGACCCAGTACTTC.

The CDR3 loop reads CASSVGQGGGRTGELFF. CDR3 DNA: TGTGCCAGCAGCGTCGGGCAGGGAGGGGGACGGACCGGGGAGCTGTTTTTT. The J gene is TRBJ2-2, the V gene TRBV9; D might be TRBD2 (7 bases). Germline CDR1 reads SGDLS; CDR2 reads YYNGEE. V dropped 2 bases and J dropped 5 bases, with 19 bases sitting between them. The CDR3 length is 17 residues.

The CDR3 reads CASSHTGEETQYF. The CDR3 nucleotides read TGTGCCAGCAGCCACACAGGGGAAGAGACCCAGTACTTC. The chain carries TRBV13 and TRBJ2-5, with 7 bases lining up with TRBD1. The CDR3 covers 13 residues. The J segment lost 3 bases and the V segment lost 5 bases, leaving 3 bases of the junction unmatched. Germline CDR1 and CDR2: PRHDT and FYEKMQ (reference sequence).

The chain employs TRBV7-2 and TRBJ1-1; no reliable D call. In germline, CDR1 is SGHTA, CDR2 FQGNSA. The CDR3 spans 15 residues. Trimming removed 1 base at V and 3 bases at J, with 12 bases between. In DNA, the CDR3 is TGTGCCAGCAGCTTAGTCGTTGGGCAGTACACTGAAGCTTTCTTT. Translation: CASSLVVGQYTEAFF.

The V and J genes are TRBV19 and TRBJ2-5, with TRBD1 as a possible D gene (5 bases). This CDR3 is built from 15 residues. Per the germline V gene, CDR1 is LNHDA and CDR2 is SQIVND (reference sequence). V gave up 4 bases and J gave up 2 bases, with 14 bases separating them. CDR3: CASSTLQGVQETQYF. DNA for the CDR3: TGTGCCAGTAGTACCCTCCAGGGCGTTCAAGAGACCCAGTACTTC.

In regard to this clone: Other DNA sequences in this sample translate to the same CDR3. The chain is built from TRBV2 and TRBJ2-3; D is ambiguous. V lost 4 bases and J 3 bases, leaving 11 bases between the germline ends. Germline lookup yields CDR1 SNHLY and CDR2 FYNNEI. The CDR3 is 14 amino acids. Here the CDR3 DNA reads TGTGCCAGCAGTGCCCCCTCAGGAACAGATACGCAGTATTTT. It specifies CASSAPSGTDTQYF.

V is TRBV29-1 and J is TRBJ1-1, with D possibly TRBD1 on 5 matching bases. The germline V and J ends were trimmed by 3 bases and 2 bases, with 16 bases remaining between them. CDR3 length equals 15 residues. Germline V gene lookup returns CDR1 SQVTM and CDR2 ANQGSEA. The CDR3 spells CSVDQRGQPNTEAFF. In nucleotides, the CDR3 is TGCAGCGTTGACCAACGCGGACAACCTAACACTGAAGCTTTCTTT.

The chain employs TRBV5-1 and TRBJ2-1, with D possibly matching TRBD1 (6 bases). The germline V gene has CDR1 SGHRS and CDR2 YFSETQ. Trimming stripped 3 bases from V and 7 bases from J, with 8 bases between. This CDR3 spans 12 amino acids. CDR3 DNA: TGCGCCAGCAGCTACGACAGGAATGAGCAGTTCTTC. Its protein is CASSYDRNEQFF.

The chain combines TRBV11-1 with TRBJ2-7, with 12 bases fitting TRBD1. V was clipped by 5 bases and J by 5 bases; unmatched bases: 10. This CDR3 comprises 16 residues. CDR1 SGHAT and CDR2 FQDESV come from the germline V gene (reference sequence). The CDR3 spells CASSPVAGQGAHEQYF. CDR3 DNA sequence: TGTGCCAGCAGCCCTGTGGCGGGACAGGGGGCCCACGAGCAGTACTTC.

J is TRBJ2-3 and V is TRBV4-3, with 10 bases identical to TRBD1. Germline CDR1 is LGHNA and CDR2 is YSLEER. The CDR3 consists of 17 residues. Trimming took 1 base from V and 5 from J; bases not matched to a gene: 9. In DNA, the CDR3 is TGCGCCAGCAGCCAAGGAGTCGGGACAGGGGAGGGAGATACGCAGTATTTT. It codes for CASSQGVGTGEGDTQYF.

CDR3 amino acids: CATSRNSGTENQPQHF. For the CDR3, the DNA is TGTGCCACCAGCAGGAATTCCGGGACAGAAAATCAGCCCCAGCATTTT. The V and J genes are TRBV15 and TRBJ1-5, with 7 bases matching TRBD1. With 3 bases clipped from V and 4 bases from J, the junction kept 9 bases outside the gene matches. Germline-derived CDR1 and CDR2 are LNHNV and YYDKDF (reference sequence). The CDR3 loop spans 16 amino acids.

Only a few counts were recorded for this clone. The chain couples TRBV6-5 to TRBJ1-1; TRBD1 agrees at 8 bases. Germline assignment: CDR1 MNHEY and CDR2 SVGAGI. V was clipped by 8 bases and J by 5 bases; unmatched bases: 10. The CDR3 length is 14 residues. The CDR3 sequence: CASRTGGLGTEAFF. CDR3 nucleotides: TGTGCCAGCCGTACAGGGGGGTTGGGGACTGAAGCTTTCTTT.

The chain combines TRBV6-5 with TRBJ1-1; 8 bases are a match to TRBD1. Trimming at V came to 6 bases and at J to 2 bases, leaving 5 bases not matched to a gene. The CDR3 sequence is 14 residues long. In germline, CDR1 is MNHEY, CDR2 SVGAGI. The CDR3 DNA sequence: TGTGCCAGCAGACGAGACAGGGGCAACACTGAAGCTTTCTTT. Its protein product is CASRRDRGNTEAFF.

In regard to this clone: At the DNA level, this CDR3 is encoded by other sequences in the same sample as well. In nucleotides, the CDR3 is TGTGCCAGCAGCGTAGGACTAGCGGCCACAGATACGCAGTATTTT. Its protein product is CASSVGLAATDTQYF. The rearrangement uses TRBV9 and TRBJ2-3; 9 bases map to TRBD2. This CDR3 spans 15 amino acids. V gave up 0 bases and J gave up 2 bases; unmatched junction bases: 1. Germline lookup yields CDR1 SGDLS and CDR2 YYNGEE.

This clone was recorded once. This chain joins TRBV7-9 and TRBJ2-2, with 11 bases fitting TRBD2. The CDR3 contains 19 residues. The ends lost 5 bases at V and 0 bases at J; junction bases unmatched: 11. Germline values: CDR1 SEHNR, CDR2 FQNEAQ (reference sequence). As DNA, the CDR3 is TGTGCCAGCAGCCTACGCTTGAGGGGACTAGCGGCGAACACCGGGGAGCTGTTTTTT. This sequence encodes CASSLRLRGLAANTGELFF.

The chain combines TRBV30 with TRBJ1-6, with D possibly TRBD1 on 6 matching bases. Germline-derived CDR1 and CDR2 are GTSNPN and SVGIG (reference sequence). There are 17 residues in the CDR3. V was clipped by 2 bases and J by 6 bases, with 20 bases between them. The CDR3 DNA sequence: TGTGCCTGGAGTCTTGAGGGGGGGTATCCTGGTAATTCACCCCTCCACTTT. Its protein is CAWSLEGGYPGNSPLHF.

The V gene is TRBV2, the J gene TRBJ1-2; 9 nucleotides match TRBD1. CDR3 length: 13 residues. Germline lookup yields CDR1 SNHLY and CDR2 FYNNEI. V gave up 3 bases and J gave up 7 bases; unmatched junction bases: 3. DNA of the CDR3: TGTGCCAGCAGTGAGGGACAGGGCTTTGGCTACACCTTC. This encodes CASSEGQGFGYTF.

This clone was detected only once. The chain couples TRBV19 to TRBJ2-3; 9 bases match TRBD2. This CDR3 has 16 amino acids. The germline CDR1 and CDR2 sequences are LNHDA and SQIVND (reference sequence). The junction had 7 bases not matched to a gene; V was cut back by 5 bases and J by 1 base. The CDR3 region has the DNA TGTGCCAGTAGTCCCGTGGCGGGAGGGCGCACAGATACGCAGTATTTT. It is translated as CASSPVAGGRTDTQYF.

This clone is medium-sized. J is TRBJ1-5 and V is TRBV19; 8 bases are shared with TRBD1. The CDR3 spans 14 residues. J lost 6 bases, V lost 5 bases, and 6 bases had no gene match. In germline, CDR1 is LNHDA, CDR2 SQIVND (reference sequence). The CDR3 sequence is CASSSGQGGQPQHF. The CDR3 DNA reads TGTGCCAGTAGTTCCGGACAGGGAGGTCAGCCCCAGCATTTT.

CDR3 DNA sequence: TGTGCCAGCAGTGCCAGACAGGGCGGGGAGACCCAGTACTTC. Encoded protein: CASSARQGGETQYF. The rearrangement links TRBV6-1 to TRBJ2-5; 7 bases align to TRBD1. This CDR3 spans 14 amino acids. V was pared by 4 bases and J by 5 bases, with 7 bases of the junction left unmatched. From germline, CDR1 is MNHNS and CDR2 SASEGT.

The CDR3 coding sequence is TGTGCCTGGAGCCGAAGTGTTCTTAGCGTGGGGGGACTGTTTTTT. Its translation: CAWSRSVLSVGGLFF. The chain recombines TRBV30 with TRBJ1-4; weak D call: TRBD1 (5 bases). Between the trimmed V and J ends, which lost 3 bases and 13 bases, there was a span of 24 bases. The CDR3 totals 15 residues. Germline-derived CDR1 and CDR2 are GTSNPN and SVGIG (reference sequence). The full variable domain, with the rest looked up from reference TRBV30 and TRBJ1-4, is SQTIHQWPATLVQPVGSPLSLECTVEGTSNPNLYWYRQAAGRGLQLLFYSVGIGQISSEVPQNLSASRPQDRQFILSSKKLLLSDSGFYLCAWSRSVLSVGGLFFGSGTQLSVL.

This chain joins TRBV27 and TRBJ2-7; TRBD1 is a possible D gene (5 bases). The CDR3 sequence is 15 residues long. The V gene's germline CDR1 is MNHEY and CDR2 SMNVEV (reference sequence). Trimming left V 6 bases short and J 0 bases short, with 15 bases between. CDR3 sequence reads: CASSIRAGSSYEQYF. The CDR3 DNA reads TGTGCCAGCAGCATTAGGGCAGGGTCCTCCTACGAGCAGTACTTC.

This chain uses TRBV5-1 with TRBJ2-6; TRBD1 matches 10 bases. The ends lost 2 bases at V and 0 bases at J; junction bases unmatched: 5. Germline V gene sequence: CDR1 SGHRS, CDR2 YFSETQ. CDR3 length: 18 residues. The CDR3 here is CASSLWGTGASGANVLTF. Here the CDR3 DNA reads TGCGCCAGCAGCTTATGGGGGACAGGGGCCTCTGGGGCCAACGTCCTGACTTTC. Full variable domain (rest looked up from reference TRBV5-1 and TRBJ2-6): KAGVTQTPRYLIKTRGQQVTLSCSPISGHRSVSWYQQTPGQGLQFLFEYFSETQRNKGNFPGRFSGRQFSNSRSEMNVSTLELGDSALYLCASSLWGTGASGANVLTFGAGSRLTVL.

This sequence joins TRBV6-6 and TRBJ2-7; maybe TRBD2 (5 bases). Trimming shortened V by 5 bases and J by 3 bases, and 5 bases separated the two germline ends. Germline assignment: CDR1 MNHNY and CDR2 SVGAGI (reference sequence). The CDR3 contains 11 residues. CDR3 in amino acids: CASSRDYEQYF. CDR3 nucleotides: TGTGCCAGCAGTCGGGACTACGAGCAGTACTTC.

V is TRBV6-5 and J is TRBJ1-1; D is uncertain. The V end was cut by 1 base, the J end by 1 base, with 7 bases between. Looked up from germline, CDR1 is MNHEY and CDR2 is SVGAGI. There are 14 residues in the CDR3. CDR3 DNA: TGTGCCAGCAGTTACTTCCGGGGGAACACTGAAGCTTTCTTT. This sequence encodes CASSYFRGNTEAFF.

In this sample, this clone turned up once. The gene calls are TRBV7-2 and TRBJ2-1, with D perhaps matching TRBD1 (6 bases). Trimming pared 1 base from V and 0 bases from J, leaving 13 bases between. The germline V gene has CDR1 SGHTA and CDR2 FQGNSA. The CDR3 covers 17 residues. The CDR3 region is CASSLGTRTVSYNEQFF. CDR3 sequence (DNA): TGTGCCAGCAGCTTAGGGACGCGGACAGTCTCCTACAATGAGCAGTTCTTC.

Written as DNA, the CDR3 is TGTGCCAGCAAAGCCGGGAGAGGTGGCTACACCTTC. The encoded protein is CASKAGRGGYTF. The chain combines TRBV6-5 with TRBJ1-2; D is unresolved. V lost 7 bases and J lost 7, with 13 bases in between. The CDR3 totals 12 residues. CDR1 and CDR2 from the germline V gene are MNHEY and SVGAGI.